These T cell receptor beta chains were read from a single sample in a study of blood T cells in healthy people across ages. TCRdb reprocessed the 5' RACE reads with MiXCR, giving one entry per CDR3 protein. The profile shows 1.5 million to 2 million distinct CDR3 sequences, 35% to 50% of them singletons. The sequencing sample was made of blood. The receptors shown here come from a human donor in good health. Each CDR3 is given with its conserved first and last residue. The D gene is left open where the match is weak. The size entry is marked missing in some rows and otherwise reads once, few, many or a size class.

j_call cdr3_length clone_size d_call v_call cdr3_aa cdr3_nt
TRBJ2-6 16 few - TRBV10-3 CAISEPYRVGANVLTF TGTGCCATCAGTGAGCCGTACAGGGTTGGGGCCAACGTCCTGACTTTC
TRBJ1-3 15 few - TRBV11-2 CASSPRGVSGNTIYF TGTGCCAGCAGCCCAAGGGGAGTTTCTGGAAACACCATATATTTT
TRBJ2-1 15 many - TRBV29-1 CSVESAWGTYNEQFF TGCAGCGTTGAATCCGCGTGGGGAACTTACAATGAGCAGTTCTTC
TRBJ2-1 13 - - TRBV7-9 CASSTSELNEQFF TGTGCCAGCAGCACGTCCGAGCTCAATGAGCAGTTCTTC
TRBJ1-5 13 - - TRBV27 CASSFHQNQPQHF TGTGCCAGCAGTTTTCACCAAAATCAGCCCCAGCATTTT
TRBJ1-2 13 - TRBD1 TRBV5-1 CASSSGTGEGYTF TGCGCCAGCAGCTCCGGGACAGGGGAAGGCTACACCTTC
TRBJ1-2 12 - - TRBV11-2 CASSSESYGYTF TGTGCCAGCAGCTCAGAATCGTATGGCTACACCTTC
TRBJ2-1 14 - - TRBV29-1 CSVRALLNYNEQFF TGCAGCGTCCGGGCCCTTCTTAACTACAATGAGCAGTTCTTC
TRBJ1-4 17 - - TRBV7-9 CASSLGRQIATNEKLFF TGTGCCAGCAGCTTAGGTCGCCAGATTGCAACTAATGAAAAACTGTTTTTT
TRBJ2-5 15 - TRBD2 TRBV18 CASSPTSGGTETQYF TGTGCCAGCTCACCCACTAGCGGGGGGACAGAGACCCAGTACTTC
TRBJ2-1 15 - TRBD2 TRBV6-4 CASSTLGLAGVEQFF TGTGCCAGCAGTACTTTGGGACTAGCGGGGGTCGAGCAGTTCTTC
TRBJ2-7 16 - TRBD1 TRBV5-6 CASSFDGGTGPYEQYF TGTGCCAGCAGCTTCGATGGAGGGACAGGGCCCTACGAGCAGTACTTC
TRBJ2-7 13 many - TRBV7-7 CASSQGLPYEQYF TGCGCCAGCAGCCAAGGACTGCCCTACGAGCAGTACTTC
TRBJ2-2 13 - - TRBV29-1 CSVTELNTGELFF TGCAGCGTAACAGAACTCAACACCGGGGAGCTGTTTTTT
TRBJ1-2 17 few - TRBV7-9 CASSLAVDGGELHGYTF TGTGCCAGCAGCTTAGCCGTGGACGGAGGGGAGTTGCATGGCTACACCTTC
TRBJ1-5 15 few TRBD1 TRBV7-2 CASSQTGNSNQPQHF TGTGCCAGCAGCCAGACAGGGAATAGCAATCAGCCCCAGCATTTT
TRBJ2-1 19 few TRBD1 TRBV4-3 CASSQGAGRGIISSYEQFF TGCGCCAGCAGCCAAGGGGCAGGCAGGGGGATCATAAGCTCCTACGAGCAGTTCTTC
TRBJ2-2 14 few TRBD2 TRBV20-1 CSASGGVNTGELFF TGCAGTGCTAGCGGGGGGGTGAACACCGGGGAGCTGTTTTTT
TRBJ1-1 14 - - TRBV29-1 CSAQPQKMNTEAFF TGCAGCGCCCAACCACAGAAAATGAACACTGAAGCTTTCTTT
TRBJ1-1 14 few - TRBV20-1 CSASWGGGDTEAFF TGCAGTGCTAGTTGGGGAGGGGGGGACACTGAAGCTTTCTTT
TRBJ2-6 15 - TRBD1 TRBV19 CASSPQGNGANVLTF TGTGCCAGTAGTCCACAGGGGAATGGGGCCAACGTCCTGACTTTC
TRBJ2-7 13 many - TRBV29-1 CSVAAQTDYEQYF TGCAGCGTCGCCGCCCAAACAGACTACGAGCAGTACTTC
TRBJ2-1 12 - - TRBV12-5 CASGFRGGEQFF TGTGCTAGTGGTTTTAGGGGGGGAGAGCAGTTCTTC
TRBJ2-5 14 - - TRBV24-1 CATSGGTSQETQYF TGTGCCACCAGTGGTGGGACTTCCCAAGAGACCCAGTACTTC
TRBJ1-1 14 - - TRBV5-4 CVSSAQSVNTGAFF TGTGTCAGCAGCGCCCAGTCCGTGAACACTGGAGCTTTCTTT
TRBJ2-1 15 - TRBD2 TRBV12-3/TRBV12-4 CASSDLAGGHNEQFF TGTGCCAGCAGTGACCTAGCGGGGGGGCACAATGAGCAGTTCTTC
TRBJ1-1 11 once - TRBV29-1 CSVGNGNEAFF TGCAGCGTTGGCAACGGGAATGAAGCTTTCTTT
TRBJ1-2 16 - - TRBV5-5 CASSWGSISGNYGYTF TGTGCCAGCAGCTGGGGGTCGATCAGCGGCAACTATGGCTACACCTTC
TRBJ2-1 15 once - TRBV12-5 CASGPGQSTQETQFF TGTGCTAGTGGTCCCGGACAGTCAACCCAAGAGACCCAGTTCTTC